Reported below is one T cell receptor (beta chain). The target antigen is unknown. This entry is derived from a study of cytomegalovirus exposure and HLA in healthy donors. Looking at the study overall: Researchers previously reported finding about 110 million unique TCR beta sequences from 170 million or so T cells. Most donors, 70% to 85% of around 400 genotyped, fell in the Caucasian-associated ancestry cluster. Study findings and constraints: Highly shared sequence variants in one cluster were likely a sequencing artifact.

The PCR used 60 Vbeta and 13 Jbeta primers. Libraries were prepared by immunoSEQ multiplex PCR; TCRdb keeps only in-frame clonotypes and omits some of them. The table shows approximately 150,000 clones, with around two thirds occurring only once. The V and J ends lost 5 bases and 4 bases respectively, with 9 bases between them. The CDR3 spans 12 residues. Germline V gene data show CDR1 as SNHLY and CDR2 as FYNNEI. The J gene is TRBJ2-7, the V gene TRBV2; TRBD1 might be the D (5 bases). The specimen was PBMCs. The sequence was obtained from a woman between 18 and 29 years old in good health and CMV-seronegative. The CDR3 protein is CASSYQGYEQYV. CDR3 bases: TGTGCCAGCAGTTACCAGGGTTACGAGCAGTACGTC.